This TCR beta chain came from a study of Graves' ophthalmopathy and Graves' hyperthyroidism. Overall study context: No treatment had been given when peripheral blood was collected at initial diagnosis.

Study-wide results and caveats: The model predicted ophthalmopathy progression with 65% to 71% sensitivity and around 72% specificity. A majority of expanded thyroid clonotypes exceeding 0.001 frequency were likewise present in blood.

For this clonotype: Antigen specificity is unknown.

Amplifying from RNA transcripts, the study obtained TCR beta CDR3 regions. The workflow started with a first-round RT-PCR run with HTBI primers and then moved on to a second-round multiplex PCR. TCRdb recomputed calls from the multiplex PCR reads with MiXCR, one row per CDR3 protein. The profile covers approximately 700,000 distinct CDR3 sequences, with 35% to 50% appearing a single time and around 3.3% taken by the ten largest. PBMCs had their origin in fresh peripheral blood (roughly 10 ml). The germline V and J ends were trimmed by 4 bases and 0 bases, with 10 bases remaining between them. Looked up from germline, CDR1 is SQVTM and CDR2 is ANQGSEA. The CDR3 spans 15 residues.

Material for sequencing was peripheral blood. The sequence derives from an adult man with Graves' ophthalmopathy. The chain carries TRBV29-1 and TRBJ2-6; unclear D gene. The CDR3 region has the DNA TGCAGCGTTGGACTGCACTACTCTGGGGCCAACGTCCTGACTTTC. Translating it yields CSVGLHYSGANVLTF.